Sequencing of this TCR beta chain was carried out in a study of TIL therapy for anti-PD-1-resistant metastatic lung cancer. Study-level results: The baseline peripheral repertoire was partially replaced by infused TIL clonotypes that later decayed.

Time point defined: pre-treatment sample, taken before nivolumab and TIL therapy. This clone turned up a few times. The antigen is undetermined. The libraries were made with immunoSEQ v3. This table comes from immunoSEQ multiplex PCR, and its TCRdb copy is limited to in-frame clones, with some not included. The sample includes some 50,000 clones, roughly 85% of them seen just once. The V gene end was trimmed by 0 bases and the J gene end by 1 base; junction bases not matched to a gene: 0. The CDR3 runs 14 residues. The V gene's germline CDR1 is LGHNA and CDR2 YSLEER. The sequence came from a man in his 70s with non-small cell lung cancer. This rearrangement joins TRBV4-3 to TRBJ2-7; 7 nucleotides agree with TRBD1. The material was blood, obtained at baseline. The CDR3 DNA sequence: TGCGCCAGCAGCCAAGACAGGGGGTCCTACGAGCAGTACTTC. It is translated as CASSQDRGSYEQYF.